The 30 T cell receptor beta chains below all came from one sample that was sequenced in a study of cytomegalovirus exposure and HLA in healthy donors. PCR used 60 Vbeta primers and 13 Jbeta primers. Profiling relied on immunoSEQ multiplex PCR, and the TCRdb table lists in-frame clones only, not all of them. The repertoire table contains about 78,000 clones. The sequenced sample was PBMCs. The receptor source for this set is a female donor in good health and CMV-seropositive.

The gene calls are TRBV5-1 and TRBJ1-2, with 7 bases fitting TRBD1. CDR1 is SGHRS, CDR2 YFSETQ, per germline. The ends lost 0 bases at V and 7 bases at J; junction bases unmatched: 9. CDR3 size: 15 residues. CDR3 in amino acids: CASSLVAGGDPGYTF. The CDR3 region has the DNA TGCGCCAGCAGCTTGGTTGCAGGGGGTGACCCTGGCTACACCTTC.

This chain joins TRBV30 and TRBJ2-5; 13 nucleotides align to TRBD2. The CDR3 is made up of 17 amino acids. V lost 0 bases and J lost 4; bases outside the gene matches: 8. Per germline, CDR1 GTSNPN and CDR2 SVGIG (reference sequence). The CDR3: CAWSVLAGGPKRETQYF. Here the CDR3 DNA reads TGTGCCTGGAGTGTACTAGCGGGAGGGCCGAAGCGAGAGACCCAGTACTTC.

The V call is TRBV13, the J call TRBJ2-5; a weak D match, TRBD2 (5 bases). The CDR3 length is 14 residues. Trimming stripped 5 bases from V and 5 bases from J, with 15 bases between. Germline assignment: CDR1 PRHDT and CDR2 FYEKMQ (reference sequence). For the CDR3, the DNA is TGTGCCAGCAGCCCCCCGGGCAGCGGTGAGACCCAGTACTTC. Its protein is CASSPPGSGETQYF.

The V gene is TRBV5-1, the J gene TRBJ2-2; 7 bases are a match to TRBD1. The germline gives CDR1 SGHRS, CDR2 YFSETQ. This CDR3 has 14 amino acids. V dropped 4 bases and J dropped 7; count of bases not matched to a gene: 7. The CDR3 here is CASSPGQHNGELFF. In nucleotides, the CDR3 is TGCGCCAGCAGCCCGGGACAGCATAACGGGGAGCTGTTTTTT.

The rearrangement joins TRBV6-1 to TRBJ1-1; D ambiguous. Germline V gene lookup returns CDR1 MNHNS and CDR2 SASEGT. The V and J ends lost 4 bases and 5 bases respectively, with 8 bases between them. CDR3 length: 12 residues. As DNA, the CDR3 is TGTGCCAGCAGTGTGAGGGATACTGAAGCTTTCTTT. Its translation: CASSVRDTEAFF.

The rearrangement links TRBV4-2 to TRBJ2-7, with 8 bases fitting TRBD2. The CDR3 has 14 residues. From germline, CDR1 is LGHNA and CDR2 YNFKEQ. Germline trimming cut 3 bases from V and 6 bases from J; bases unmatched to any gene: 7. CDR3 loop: CASSQVAGTSEQYF. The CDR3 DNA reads TGTGCCAGCAGCCAGGTAGCCGGGACTAGCGAGCAGTACTTC.

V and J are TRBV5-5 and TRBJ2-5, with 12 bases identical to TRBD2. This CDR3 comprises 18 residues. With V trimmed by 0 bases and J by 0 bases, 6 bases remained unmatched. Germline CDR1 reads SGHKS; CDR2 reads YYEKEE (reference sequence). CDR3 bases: TGTGCCAGCAGCTTGGGACTAGCGGGGGTGATCTACCAAGAGACCCAGTACTTC. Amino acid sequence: CASSLGLAGVIYQETQYF.

CDR3 DNA sequence: TGTGCCAGCAGCCAAGGCGGGACAGGGACCGGGGAGCTGTTTTTT. Its protein product is CASSQGGTGTGELFF. V usage is TRBV5-6 and J usage is TRBJ2-2; 9 nucleotides match TRBD1. V trimming: 4 bases; J trimming: 5 bases; junction bases outside the gene matches: 6. The CDR3 contains 15 residues. Germline CDR1 SGHDT, CDR2 YYEEEE.

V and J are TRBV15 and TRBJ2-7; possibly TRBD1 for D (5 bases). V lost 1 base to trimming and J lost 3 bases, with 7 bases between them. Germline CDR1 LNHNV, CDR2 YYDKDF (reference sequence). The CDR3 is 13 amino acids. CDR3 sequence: CATSRVQGYEQYF. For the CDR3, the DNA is TGTGCCACCAGCAGAGTGCAGGGCTACGAGCAGTACTTC.

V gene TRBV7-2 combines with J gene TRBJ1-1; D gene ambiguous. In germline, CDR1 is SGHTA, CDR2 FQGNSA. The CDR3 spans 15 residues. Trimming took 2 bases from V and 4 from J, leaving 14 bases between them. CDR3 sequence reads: CASSLKRVAGTEAFF. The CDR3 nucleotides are TGTGCCAGCAGCTTAAAGAGGGTGGCGGGCACTGAAGCTTTCTTT.

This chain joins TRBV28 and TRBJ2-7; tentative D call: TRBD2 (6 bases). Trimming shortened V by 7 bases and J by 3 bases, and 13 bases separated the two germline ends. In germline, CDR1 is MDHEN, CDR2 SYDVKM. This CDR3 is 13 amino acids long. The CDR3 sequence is CASTRGLLYEQYF. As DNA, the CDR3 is TGTGCCAGCACCCGGGGACTTCTCTACGAGCAGTACTTC.

The CDR3 bases are TGTGCCAGCAGTTATATCACAGGGGGAACCACTGAAGCTTTCTTT. Translated: CASSYITGGTTEAFF. The chain employs TRBV2 and TRBJ1-1; TRBD1 aligns across 8 bases. The J segment lost 4 bases and the V segment lost 5 bases, leaving 9 bases of the junction unmatched. The CDR3 contains 15 residues. Germline CDR1 reads SNHLY; CDR2 reads FYNNEI.

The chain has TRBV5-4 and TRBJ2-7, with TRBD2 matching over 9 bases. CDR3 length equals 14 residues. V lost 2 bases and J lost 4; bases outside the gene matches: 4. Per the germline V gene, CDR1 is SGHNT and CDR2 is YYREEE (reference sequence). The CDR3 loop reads CASSLSSGRYEQYF. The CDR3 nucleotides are TGTGCCAGCAGCTTAAGTAGCGGGAGATACGAGCAGTACTTC.

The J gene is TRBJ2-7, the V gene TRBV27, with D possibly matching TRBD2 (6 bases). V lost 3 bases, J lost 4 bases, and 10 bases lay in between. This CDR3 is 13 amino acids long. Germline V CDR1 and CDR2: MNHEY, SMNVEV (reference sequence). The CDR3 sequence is CASSFSGRYEQYF. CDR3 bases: TGTGCCAGCAGTTTCTCAGGGAGGTACGAGCAGTACTTC.

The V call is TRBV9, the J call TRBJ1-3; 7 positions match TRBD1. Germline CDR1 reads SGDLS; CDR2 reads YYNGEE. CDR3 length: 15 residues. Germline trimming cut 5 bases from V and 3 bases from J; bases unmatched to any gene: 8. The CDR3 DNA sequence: TGTGCCAGCAGTCCTATTACAGGGGTTGGAAACACCATATATTTT. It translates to CASSPITGVGNTIYF.

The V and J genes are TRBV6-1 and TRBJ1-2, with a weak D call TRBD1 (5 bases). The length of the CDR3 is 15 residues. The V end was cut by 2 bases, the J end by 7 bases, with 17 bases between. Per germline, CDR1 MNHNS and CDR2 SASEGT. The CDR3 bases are TGTGCCAGCAGTGAAAACCGAGACAGTCGCGGTGGCTACACCTTC. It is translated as CASSENRDSRGGYTF.

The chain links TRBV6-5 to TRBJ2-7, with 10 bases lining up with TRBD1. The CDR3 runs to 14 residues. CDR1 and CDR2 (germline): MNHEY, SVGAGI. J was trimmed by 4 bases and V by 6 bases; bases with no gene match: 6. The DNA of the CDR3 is TGTGCCAGCAGGGAGACAGGGGGCGATTACGAGCAGTACTTC. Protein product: CASRETGGDYEQYF.

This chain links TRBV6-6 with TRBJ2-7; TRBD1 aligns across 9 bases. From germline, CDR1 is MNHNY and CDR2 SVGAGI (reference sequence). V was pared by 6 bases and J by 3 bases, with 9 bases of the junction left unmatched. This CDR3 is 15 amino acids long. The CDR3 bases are TGTGCCAGCAGCACCATAGGGACAGGGTTCTACGAGCAGTACTTC. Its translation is CASSTIGTGFYEQYF.

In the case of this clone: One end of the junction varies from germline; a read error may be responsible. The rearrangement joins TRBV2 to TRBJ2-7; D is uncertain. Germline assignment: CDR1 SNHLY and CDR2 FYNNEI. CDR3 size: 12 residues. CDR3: CASRLGTYVQYF. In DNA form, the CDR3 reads TGTGCCAGCAGACTCGGTACCTACGTGCAGTACTTC. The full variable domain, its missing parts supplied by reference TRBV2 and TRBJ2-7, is EPEVTQTPSHQVTQMGQEVILRCVPISNHLYFYWYRQILGQKVEFLVSFYNNEISEKSEIFDDQFSVERPDGSNFTLKIRSTKLEDSAMYFCASRLGTYVQYFGPGTRLTVT.

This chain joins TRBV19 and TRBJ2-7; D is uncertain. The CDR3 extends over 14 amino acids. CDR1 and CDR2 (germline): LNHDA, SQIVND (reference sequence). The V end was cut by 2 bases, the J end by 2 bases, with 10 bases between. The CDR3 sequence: CASSISPTAYEQYF. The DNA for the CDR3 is TGTGCCAGTAGTATATCCCCTACCGCCTACGAGCAGTACTTC.

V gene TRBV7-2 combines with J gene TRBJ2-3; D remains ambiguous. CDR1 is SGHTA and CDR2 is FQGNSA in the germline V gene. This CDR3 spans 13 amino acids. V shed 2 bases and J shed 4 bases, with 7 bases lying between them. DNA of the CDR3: TGTGCCAGCAGCTTAACGCAGTCAGATACGCAGTATTTT. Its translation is CASSLTQSDTQYF.

As DNA, the CDR3 is TGTGCTAACAGGTTCAGCGAGACAGAGCCTGAGGACACAGATACGCAGTATTTT. Protein product: CANRFSETEPEDTDTQYF. V usage is TRBV7-8 and J usage is TRBJ2-3; a weak D match, TRBD1 (5 bases). CDR1 and CDR2 (germline): SGHVS, FQNEAQ. The CDR3 sequence is 18 residues long.

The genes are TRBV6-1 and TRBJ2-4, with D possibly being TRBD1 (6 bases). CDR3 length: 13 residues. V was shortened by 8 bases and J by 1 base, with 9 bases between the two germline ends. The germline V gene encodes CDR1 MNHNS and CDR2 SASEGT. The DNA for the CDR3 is TGTGCCAGCTTCGGACAGGCCAAAAACATTCAGTACTTC. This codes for CASFGQAKNIQYF.

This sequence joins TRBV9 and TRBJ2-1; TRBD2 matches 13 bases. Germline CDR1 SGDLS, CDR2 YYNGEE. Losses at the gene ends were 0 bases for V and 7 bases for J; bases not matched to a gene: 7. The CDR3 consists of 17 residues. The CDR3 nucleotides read TGTGCCAGCAGCGTAGTCGGGGGGACTAGCGGGATTAATGAGCAGTTCTTC. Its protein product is CASSVVGGTSGINEQFF.

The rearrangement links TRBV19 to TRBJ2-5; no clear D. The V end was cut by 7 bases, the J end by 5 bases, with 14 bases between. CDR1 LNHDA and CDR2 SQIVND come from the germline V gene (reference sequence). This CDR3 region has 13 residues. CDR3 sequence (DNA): TGTGCCAGTAACGACATAGGTCGGGAGACCCAGTACTTC. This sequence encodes CASNDIGRETQYF.

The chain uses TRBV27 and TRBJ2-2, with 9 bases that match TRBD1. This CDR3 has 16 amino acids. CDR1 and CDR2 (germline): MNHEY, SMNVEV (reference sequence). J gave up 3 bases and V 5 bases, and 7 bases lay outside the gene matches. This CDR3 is CASSRGRTGDTGELFF. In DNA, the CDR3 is TGTGCCAGCAGTAGGGGACGGACAGGGGACACCGGGGAGCTGTTTTTT.

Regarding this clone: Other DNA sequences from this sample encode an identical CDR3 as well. The CDR3 DNA reads as TGTGCCAGCCGGGGGACAGCCTACGAGCAGTACTTC. Its translation is CASRGTAYEQYF. The rearrangement links TRBV19 to TRBJ2-7, with D possibly TRBD1 on 7 matching bases. The CDR3 has 12 amino acids. Between the trimmed V and J ends, which lost 9 bases and 2 bases, there was a span of 11 bases. Looked up from germline, CDR1 is LNHDA and CDR2 is SQIVND (reference sequence).

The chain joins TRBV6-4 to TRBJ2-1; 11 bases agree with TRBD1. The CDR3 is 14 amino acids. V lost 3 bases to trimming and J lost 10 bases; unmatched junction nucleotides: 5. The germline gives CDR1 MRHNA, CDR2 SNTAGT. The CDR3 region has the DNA TGTGCCAGCAGTGATGGGACAGGGGGAAGCGAGCAGTTCTTC. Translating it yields CASSDGTGGSEQFF.

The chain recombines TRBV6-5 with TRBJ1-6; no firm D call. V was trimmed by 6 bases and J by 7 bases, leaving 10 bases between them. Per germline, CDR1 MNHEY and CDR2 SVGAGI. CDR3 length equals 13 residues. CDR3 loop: CASRSGLNSPLHF. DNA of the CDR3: TGTGCCAGCAGGTCAGGACTGAATTCACCCCTCCACTTT.

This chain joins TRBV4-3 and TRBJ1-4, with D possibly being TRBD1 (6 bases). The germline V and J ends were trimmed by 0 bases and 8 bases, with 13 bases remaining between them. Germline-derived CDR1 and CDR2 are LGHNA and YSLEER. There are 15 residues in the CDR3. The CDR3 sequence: CASSQETGRGEKLFF. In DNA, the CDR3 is TGCGCCAGCAGCCAAGAGACAGGACGAGGGGAAAAACTGTTTTTT.